A single sample is the source of the 8 T cell receptor beta chains below, sequenced in a study of CD8+ T cells in alopecia areata. RNA extraction and reverse transcription yielded cDNA as sequencing template. Generated by immunoSEQ multiplex PCR, the TCRdb table keeps only in-frame clones and is missing some. The sample gives 200,000 to 250,000 clones, under 70% of which show up once; 1% to 1.5% is in the top ten. The sequencing here drew on CD4+ T cells sorted from blood, taken at week 0. The source is a human donor with alopecia areata.

V gene TRBV19 combines with J gene TRBJ1-5; TRBD1 is a possible D gene (5 bases). Germline CDR1 is LNHDA and CDR2 is SQIVND (reference sequence). CDR3 length: 12 residues. Trimming stripped 4 bases from V and 5 bases from J, with 6 bases between. The CDR3 nucleotides read TGTGCCAGTAGTAGGGGCTATCAGCCCCAGCATTTT. Translated: CASSRGYQPQHF.

This clone was counted a single time. CDR3 nucleotides: TGTGCCAGCAGCCTAAGACAGGGAAGCCCCTACAATGAGCAGTTCTTC. Translating gives CASSLRQGSPYNEQFF. The chain couples TRBV7-3 to TRBJ2-1; 7 nucleotides agree with TRBD1. V shed 5 bases and J 2 bases; nucleotides not matched to a gene: 9. Germline V gene data show CDR1 as SGHTA and CDR2 as FQGTGA. This CDR3 has 16 amino acids.

This chain uses TRBV30 with TRBJ1-5; D is ambiguous. From germline, CDR1 is GTSNPN and CDR2 SVGIG (reference sequence). The CDR3 runs to 14 residues. V lost 6 bases and J lost 0, with 12 bases in between. CDR3 amino acids: CACQTGSSNQPQHF. Written as DNA, the CDR3 is TGTGCCTGCCAAACCGGTAGTAGCAATCAGCCCCAGCATTTT.

The CDR3 loop is CASSLGQGLHTQYF. DNA of the CDR3: TGCGCCAGCAGCTTGGGGCAGGGCCTCCATACGCAGTATTTT. The chain recombines TRBV5-1 with TRBJ2-3; D perhaps matches TRBD1 (5 bases). The CDR3 runs 14 residues. CDR1 is SGHRS and CDR2 is YFSETQ in the germline V gene. V gave up 0 bases and J gave up 7 bases, with 12 bases separating them.

The chain joins TRBV19 to TRBJ2-5; 7 nucleotides agree with TRBD1. Germline CDR1 is LNHDA and CDR2 is SQIVND (reference sequence). J lost 1 base, V lost 5 bases, and 1 base had no gene match. This CDR3 has 13 amino acids. This CDR3 reads CASSRDSQETQYF. The DNA of the CDR3 is TGTGCCAGTAGTCGGGACAGCCAAGAGACCCAGTACTTC.

This clone was found once. This chain uses TRBV4-2 with TRBJ2-1, with 7 bases that match TRBD1. The CDR3 covers 17 residues. Germline trimming cut 1 base from V and 4 bases from J; bases unmatched to any gene: 10. Looked up from germline, CDR1 is LGHNA and CDR2 is YNFKEQ. The CDR3, as DNA: TGTGCCAGCAGCCAAGCTTGGGCCGGGACAGCTTACAATGAGCAGTTCTTC. Its protein is CASSQAWAGTAYNEQFF.

J is TRBJ2-4 and V is TRBV5-1; D gene uncertain. The CDR3 runs to 15 residues. Trimming shortened V by 0 bases and J by 0 bases, and 7 bases separated the two germline ends. Germline CDR1 SGHRS, CDR2 YFSETQ. The CDR3 reads CASSLAPPAKNIQYF. CDR3 in DNA: TGCGCCAGCAGCTTGGCTCCGCCAGCCAAAAACATTCAGTACTTC.

This rearrangement joins TRBV29-1 to TRBJ1-1; 7 bases map to TRBD1. Germline loops: CDR1 SQVTM, CDR2 ANQGSEA. Trimming cost V 6 bases and J 0 bases; bases outside gene matches: 7. This CDR3 is built from 14 residues. The CDR3 sequence is CSVRTGSMNTEAFF. For the CDR3, the DNA is TGCAGCGTCCGGACAGGTTCCATGAACACTGAAGCTTTCTTT.